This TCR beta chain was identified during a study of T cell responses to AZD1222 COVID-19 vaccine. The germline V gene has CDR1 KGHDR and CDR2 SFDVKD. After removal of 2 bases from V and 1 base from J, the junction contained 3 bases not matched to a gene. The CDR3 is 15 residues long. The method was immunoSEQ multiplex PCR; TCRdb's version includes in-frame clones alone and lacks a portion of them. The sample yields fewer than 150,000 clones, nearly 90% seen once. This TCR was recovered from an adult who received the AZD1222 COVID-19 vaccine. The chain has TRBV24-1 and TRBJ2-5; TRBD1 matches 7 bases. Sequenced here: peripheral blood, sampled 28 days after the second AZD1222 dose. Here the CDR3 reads CATSDSRDSQETQYF. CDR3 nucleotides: TGTGCCACCAGTGATTCCCGGGACAGCCAAGAGACCCAGTACTTC.